The following is a T cell receptor beta chain sequence with its context. Which antigen it targets is not known. No qualities accompany the bases; no much larger clone lies one base away. Peripheral blood CD8+ and CD4+ T cells from healthy donors, Susac syndrome patients and multiple sclerosis patients were profiled using high-throughput TCR beta sequencing. The multiple sclerosis controls were treatment-naive patients who had stable or active relapsing-remitting disease and met the revised McDonald criteria. Bulk CD8+ and CD4+ T cells were purified by magnetic negative isolation, while CD8+ TEMRA cells were enriched using FACS. Blood was drawn into EDTA tubes, processed within 24 hours, and PBMCs were isolated by density gradient centrifugation. PBMCs destined for TCR sequencing were cryopreserved in liquid nitrogen and later thawed in a 37 °C water bath. The sorted or isolated CD4+, CD8+ and CD8+ TEMRA cells had a purity of 90% or higher.

This sample is part of a study of CD8 T cells in Susac syndrome (dated by TCRdb to the late 2010s). Regarding the research as a whole: Whether CD8+ T cell activation and differentiation in Susac syndrome was antigen driven was tested using repertoire sequencing. Findings and caveats that apply to the study as a whole: The number of individuals in the TCR sequencing and HLA analysis was acknowledged as relatively small.

RNA was extracted using the RNeasy kit, and 0.5 to 1 microgram was reverse transcribed with random hexamers. TCR beta CDR3 regions were amplified with the immunoSEQ multiplex PCR assay covering 54 Vbeta and 13 Jbeta segments. To correct PCR amplification bias, a synthetic template baseline was used for both primer optimization and computational correction. Processing in the source paper ran as follows. Reads were annotated to V, D and J genes according to IMGT and were analyzed with immunoSEQ Analyzer, with only productive sequences retained. Clonality was calculated as one minus the Shannon entropy normalized by log2 of the number of productive unique sequences. For each patient and control, public and private clones were evaluated among the 100 most prevalent clones. Susac-specific clones were defined as absent from healthy and MS cohorts, 850 to 1,300 published viral clones and other ImmuneACCESS disease sequences. In-frame beta chains were kept once TCRdb had trimmed the public reads at Q25 with fastp and called clones with MiXCR. Rows merge per CDR3 protein into single entries with the most common DNA and genes. TCRdb assigned the V and J calls; the authors' analysis was not used. For this sample the table gives about 300,000 distinct CDR3 sequences, of which just over 90% were detected only once. The ten biggest clones cover 0.065% of the sample.

V is pared back by 4 bases and J by 0 bases, with 17 bases lying between the germline termini. Including the terminal cysteine and phenylalanine, the CDR3 comprises 16 residues. Left in the record is the CDR3 DNA by itself, 48 bases read in frame from the first base. The germline V gene provides CDR1 SGHTS and CDR2 YDEGEE. This clonotype originated in a human donor with multiple sclerosis. The specimen sequenced was CD4+ T cells from PBMCs. The chain is encoded by TRBV5-8 joined to TRBJ2-7; the D call could be TRBD1 or TRBD2, with each sharing 5 bases. The nucleotide sequence is given as TGTGCCAGCAGCCCTCCCCTCGGGGCGAACTCCTACGAGCAGTACTTC. This is translated as CASSPPLGANSYEQYF. Extended through the reference TRBV5-8 and TRBJ2-7 proteins, this CDR3 yields the full variable domain: EAGVTQSPTHLIKTRGQQATLRCSPISGHTSVYWYQQALGLGLQFLLWYDEGEERNRGNFPPRFSGRQFPNYSSELNVNALELEDSALYLCASSPPLGANSYEQYFGPGTRLTVT.